Shown below are 32 T cell receptor beta chains from a single sample sequenced in a study of blood T cell repertoires in COVID-19. TCRdb's table, derived via immunoSEQ multiplex PCR, lists solely in-frame clones and lacks some. The repertoire consists of about 370,000 clones, with about 90% occurring once and the leading ten covering about 3%. Material for sequencing was peripheral blood. The source is a woman under 40 with COVID-19, enrolled during active disease.

The chain uses TRBV6-5 and TRBJ2-1, with D possibly TRBD1 on 5 matching bases. V gave up 6 bases and J gave up 1 base, with 13 bases separating them. The germline gives CDR1 MNHEY, CDR2 SVGAGI. This CDR3 has 15 residues. Here the CDR3 reads CASRITGPSYNEQFF. CDR3 DNA sequence: TGTGCCAGCAGGATCACAGGTCCGTCCTACAATGAGCAGTTCTTC.

The chain couples TRBV7-6 to TRBJ2-2; TRBD2 aligns across 14 bases. V lost 2 bases, J lost 5 bases, and 4 bases stayed unmatched. There are 17 residues in the CDR3. In germline, CDR1 is SGHVS, CDR2 FNYEAQ. The CDR3 DNA reads TGTGCCAGCAGCTTAAGACTAGCGGGAGGGCGAACCGGGGAGCTGTTTTTT. Residues: CASSLRLAGGRTGELFF.

The rearrangement links TRBV4-3 to TRBJ1-2, with D perhaps matching TRBD1 (5 bases). Germline lookup yields CDR1 LGHNA and CDR2 YSLEER. This CDR3 contains 16 residues. With 0 bases removed from V and 3 bases from J, the gap between germline ends came to 14 bases. The chain's CDR3 is CASSQDSARGYYGYTF. The CDR3 DNA reads TGCGCCAGCAGCCAAGATAGTGCGCGGGGCTACTATGGCTACACCTTC.

V and J are TRBV11-2 and TRBJ2-2; 8 bases agree with TRBD2. Germline V CDR1 and CDR2: SGHAT, FQNNGV. After removal of 2 bases from V and 1 base from J, the junction contained 3 bases not matched to a gene. The CDR3 is 16 amino acids. The CDR3 bases are TGTGCCAGCAGCTTATTTACTAGCGGGAACACCGGGGAGCTGTTTTTT. Amino acid sequence: CASSLFTSGNTGELFF.

The genes are TRBV13 and TRBJ2-1; 9 nucleotides line up with TRBD1. The germline gives CDR1 PRHDT, CDR2 FYEKMQ (reference sequence). The CDR3 consists of 16 residues. The V and J ends lost 6 bases and 3 bases, in that order; junction bases with no gene match: 9. In DNA form, the CDR3 reads TGTGCCAGCAGTACATCCGGGACAGGGAACTACAATGAGCAGTTCTTC. It translates to CASSTSGTGNYNEQFF.

The J gene is TRBJ2-2, the V gene TRBV6-6; 8 positions agree with TRBD2. The junction had 11 bases not matched to a gene; V was cut back by 5 bases and J by 0 bases. CDR1 is MNHNY, CDR2 SVGAGI, per germline (reference sequence). The CDR3 covers 18 residues. The CDR3 is CASSPRFSGKTNTGELFF. Here the CDR3 DNA reads TGTGCCAGCAGTCCTAGGTTTAGCGGGAAAACGAACACCGGGGAGCTGTTTTTT.

The gene calls are TRBV4-1 and TRBJ2-2, with 8 bases aligning to TRBD2. The germline V gene encodes CDR1 MGHRA and CDR2 YSYEKL. Trimming took 4 bases from V and 1 from J; bases not matched to a gene: 8. CDR3 length equals 17 residues. The CDR3 region is CASSRVVAGLNTGELFF. CDR3 DNA: TGCGCCAGCAGCCGGGTCGTAGCGGGACTGAACACCGGGGAGCTGTTTTTT.

This clone was seen only once. The V gene is TRBV4-3, the J gene TRBJ2-1, with D uncertain. The CDR3 length is 15 residues. The V gene's germline CDR1 is LGHNA and CDR2 YSLEER. Trimming shortened V by 0 bases and J by 5 bases, and 11 bases separated the two germline ends. The CDR3 sequence: CASSQEIRGHNEQFF. In DNA form, the CDR3 reads TGCGCCAGCAGCCAAGAAATACGAGGCCACAATGAGCAGTTCTTC.

The V gene is TRBV4-1, the J gene TRBJ2-7; D unresolved. From germline, CDR1 is MGHRA and CDR2 YSYEKL. Trimming removed 1 base from V and 7 bases from J, with 11 bases in between. The CDR3 runs 13 residues. The CDR3 DNA sequence: TGCGCCAGCAGCCAAGGGGCGCTCTGGGAGCAGTACTTC. It is translated as CASSQGALWEQYF.

The chain links TRBV7-2 to TRBJ1-1; D is ambiguous. This CDR3 spans 13 amino acids. V was shortened by 5 bases and J by 11 bases, with 18 bases between the two germline ends. Germline CDR1 SGHTA, CDR2 FQGNSA. The CDR3 loop is CASSPLALPGAFF. DNA for the CDR3: TGTGCCAGCAGCCCCTTAGCCCTCCCTGGGGCTTTCTTT.

CDR3 residues: CASSFTGASNQPQHF. CDR3 nucleotide sequence: TGTGCCAGCAGTTTCACAGGGGCAAGCAATCAGCCCCAGCATTTT. The J gene is TRBJ1-5, the V gene TRBV6-5; 7 bases align to TRBD1. The CDR3 is made up of 15 amino acids. J was trimmed by 1 base and V by 4 bases; bases with no gene match: 4. Germline V gene lookup returns CDR1 MNHEY and CDR2 SVGAGI.

V and J are TRBV4-1 and TRBJ2-3; 7 bases align to TRBD1. Germline V gene data show CDR1 as MGHRA and CDR2 as YSYEKL. Trimming removed 5 bases from V and 4 bases from J; junction bases left unmatched: 9. This CDR3 is built from 15 residues. CDR3: CASSVNRGIADTQYF. CDR3 nucleotide sequence: TGCGCCAGCAGCGTGAACAGGGGTATTGCAGATACGCAGTATTTT.

The V and J genes are TRBV6-5 and TRBJ2-1; D may be TRBD2 (5 bases). Trimming removed 6 bases at V and 6 bases at J, with 12 bases between. Germline V gene sequence: CDR1 MNHEY, CDR2 SVGAGI. The CDR3 has 13 amino acids. DNA of the CDR3: TGTGCCAGCAGCCCGGGGATCGCCAATGAGCAGTTCTTC. Translation gives CASSPGIANEQFF.

As for this clone: Other DNA sequences in this specimen translate into the identical CDR3. The chain uses TRBV12-3 or TRBV12-4 and TRBJ1-5; perhaps TRBD1 as D (6 bases). V was trimmed by 3 bases and J by 4 bases, leaving 7 bases between them. The CDR3 consists of 13 residues. CDR3 amino acids: CASSLRGNQPQHF. The CDR3 coding sequence is TGTGCCAGCAGTTTGAGGGGGAATCAGCCCCAGCATTTT.

The chain employs TRBV11-3 and TRBJ2-7; D is ambiguous. The CDR3 is 12 residues long. Germline values: CDR1 SGHNT, CDR2 YENEEA. V gave up 1 base and J gave up 12 bases, with 13 bases separating them. DNA for the CDR3: TGTGCCAGCAGCTTAGCTCCAGGTCGGATGTACGTC. It translates to CASSLAPGRMYV.

The chain carries TRBV5-1 and TRBJ1-1, with D possibly being TRBD1 (5 bases). Per germline, CDR1 SGHRS and CDR2 YFSETQ. The CDR3 is made up of 15 amino acids. Trimming removed 4 bases at V and 7 bases at J, with 20 bases between. The CDR3 DNA reads as TGCGCCAGCAGCACACGGTGGGGGGACGACGGTGAAGCTTTCTTT. As protein: CASSTRWGDDGEAFF.

CDR3 nucleotide sequence: TGTGCCAGCTCGGCTGGACAGGGGTATGAAAAACTGTTTTTT. This translates into CASSAGQGYEKLFF. The rearrangement links TRBV18 to TRBJ1-4, with 9 nucleotides matching TRBD1. The V gene end was trimmed by 6 bases and the J gene end by 6 bases; junction bases not matched to a gene: 5. CDR1 is KGHSH, CDR2 LQKENI, per germline. CDR3 size: 14 residues.

V is TRBV10-2 and J is TRBJ1-1, with 9 bases identical to TRBD1. V shed 10 bases and J 5 bases; nucleotides not matched to a gene: 11. The CDR3 consists of 14 residues. Germline V gives CDR1 WSHSY, CDR2 SAAADI. CDR3 sequence reads: CATQGAGVRTEAFF. In DNA form, the CDR3 reads TGCGCCACACAGGGGGCGGGGGTGAGGACTGAAGCTTTCTTT.

This clone has just one count. The chain combines TRBV10-3 with TRBJ1-2; the D gene is possibly TRBD1 (5 bases). The length of the CDR3 is 13 residues. CDR1 and CDR2 from the germline V gene are ENHRY and SYGVKD. Trimming pared 6 bases from V and 3 bases from J, leaving 11 bases between. In DNA, the CDR3 is TGTGCCATCAGGAGCGGGACGGACTATGGCTACACCTTC. Residues: CAIRSGTDYGYTF.

The J gene is TRBJ2-3, the V gene TRBV5-1; 9 bases are shared with TRBD1. CDR1 and CDR2 (germline): SGHRS, YFSETQ. CDR3 length equals 16 residues. V shed 4 bases, J shed 0 bases, and the junction held 6 bases outside the gene matches. The CDR3 DNA reads TGCGCCAGCAGCCAGGACAGGGGCACTAGCACAGATACGCAGTATTTT. It translates to CASSQDRGTSTDTQYF. The whole variable domain, remainder taken from reference TRBV5-1 and TRBJ2-3, is KAGVTQTPRYLIKTRGQQVTLSCSPISGHRSVSWYQQTPGQGLQFLFEYFSETQRNKGNFPGRFSGRQFSNSRSEMNVSTLELGDSALYLCASSQDRGTSTDTQYFGPGTRLTVL.

The chain links TRBV4-3 to TRBJ1-3; TRBD1 might be the D (6 bases). The germline CDR1 and CDR2 sequences are LGHNA and YSLEER. Deletions cut 2 bases from V and 1 base from J, with 12 bases between. The CDR3 spans 16 residues. The CDR3 spells CASSQLGTGSGNTIYF. The DNA for the CDR3 is TGCGCCAGCAGCCAATTAGGTACAGGGTCTGGAAACACCATATATTTT.

Here the CDR3 reads CASSQDGAGLNTEAFF. CDR3 nucleotide sequence: TGCGCCAGCAGCCAAGATGGGGCAGGGCTGAACACTGAAGCTTTCTTT. V is TRBV4-1 and J is TRBJ1-1; D perhaps matches TRBD1 (5 bases). This CDR3 has 16 amino acids. CDR1 and CDR2 (germline): MGHRA, YSYEKL. Trimming removed 0 bases from V and 0 bases from J, with 11 bases in between.

This rearrangement joins TRBV14 to TRBJ2-7; tentatively, D is TRBD1 (6 bases). Trimming left V 2 bases short and J 1 base short, with 18 bases between. The germline gives CDR1 SGHDN, CDR2 FVKESK. The CDR3 is 17 amino acids. The CDR3 reads CASSQYYGTLLSYEQYF. For the CDR3, the DNA is TGTGCCAGCAGCCAATATTACGGGACACTGCTGTCCTACGAGCAGTACTTC. Full variable domain (rest looked up from reference TRBV14 and TRBJ2-7): EAGVTQFPSHSVIEKGQTVTLRCDPISGHDNLYWYRRVMGKEIKFLLHFVKESKQDESGMPNNRFLAERTGGTYSTLKVQPAELEDSGVYFCASSQYYGTLLSYEQYFGPGTRLTVT.

This chain uses TRBV27 with TRBJ2-1, with D perhaps TRBD2 (5 bases). There are 17 residues in the CDR3. Germline CDR1 and CDR2: MNHEY and SMNVEV (reference sequence). The V end was cut by 1 base, the J end by 3 bases, with 16 bases between. The CDR3 sequence: CASSLYASTANYNEQFF. CDR3 DNA sequence: TGTGCCAGCAGTTTATATGCTAGCACTGCAAACTACAATGAGCAGTTCTTC.

The genes are TRBV7-2 and TRBJ2-1, with 13 positions matching TRBD2. Trimming cost V 1 base and J 8 bases; bases outside gene matches: 8. This CDR3 spans 17 amino acids. Germline V gene data show CDR1 as SGHTA and CDR2 as FQGNSA. The DNA for the CDR3 is TGTGCCAGCAGCTTAGTAGGTGGGACTAGCGGGAAACATGAGCAGTTCTTC. Amino acids: CASSLVGGTSGKHEQFF.

The chain recombines TRBV5-1 with TRBJ2-7; 7 nucleotides agree with TRBD1. The junction had 22 bases not matched to a gene; V was cut back by 6 bases and J by 4 bases. CDR1 and CDR2 (germline): SGHRS, YFSETQ. This CDR3 has 18 amino acids. CDR3 sequence (DNA): TGCGCCAGCAACACCCGACGGCGGGCCACAGGGGCAGATTACGAGCAGTACGTC. Translated, it gives CASNTRRRATGADYEQYV.

The chain links TRBV6-5 to TRBJ1-3; D uncertain. The ends were cut back, 2 bases at V and 0 bases at J, with 8 bases in the middle. Germline V gives CDR1 MNHEY, CDR2 SVGAGI. The CDR3 runs to 15 residues. The CDR3 nucleotides read TGTGCCAGCAGTTACCCAGACTTCTCTGGAAACACCATATATTTT. This gives the protein CASSYPDFSGNTIYF.

This clone was seen only once. The chain uses TRBV29-1 and TRBJ1-1; perhaps TRBD1 as D (6 bases). The CDR3 extends over 12 amino acids. Trimming removed 6 bases from V and 1 base from J, with 9 bases in between. Germline V gene lookup returns CDR1 SQVTM and CDR2 ANQGSEA. CDR3 amino acids: CSVQGWNTEAFF. CDR3 DNA sequence: TGCAGCGTCCAGGGGTGGAACACTGAAGCTTTCTTT.

The chain employs TRBV5-1 and TRBJ2-2, with 11 bases identical to TRBD2. This CDR3 spans 17 amino acids. Germline CDR1 reads SGHRS; CDR2 reads YFSETQ. V was pared by 0 bases and J by 3 bases, with 4 bases of the junction left unmatched. This CDR3 is CASSLAGTSGYTGELFF. In DNA form, the CDR3 reads TGCGCCAGCAGCTTGGCGGGGACTAGCGGATACACCGGGGAGCTGTTTTTT.

This clone was detected once. The chain joins TRBV19 to TRBJ1-5, with TRBD1 matching 8 bases. The CDR3 runs 17 residues. V was pared by 5 bases and J by 5 bases, with 14 bases of the junction left unmatched. The germline gives CDR1 LNHDA, CDR2 SQIVND (reference sequence). Here the CDR3 DNA reads TGTGCCAGTAGTGACACGGGACAGGTGATCGGGCATCAGCCCCAGCATTTT. Translated: CASSDTGQVIGHQPQHF.

This clone showed up just once. The CDR3 DNA reads TGTGCCAGCAGTCCACAGGGGGCAAGGGGCTACACCTTC. Translation gives CASSPQGARGYTF. V is TRBV6-5 and J is TRBJ1-2; 9 nucleotides align to TRBD1. V lost 5 bases and J lost 8; bases outside the gene matches: 6. CDR1 and CDR2 (germline): MNHEY, SVGAGI. The CDR3 sequence is 13 residues long.

The chain carries TRBV2 and TRBJ1-1; D is possibly TRBD1 (5 bases). The CDR3 has 17 amino acids. Germline-derived CDR1 and CDR2 are SNHLY and FYNNEI. The V gene lost 0 bases and the J gene lost 3 bases, with 17 bases spanning the gap. For the CDR3, the DNA is TGTGCCAGCAGTGAAGCGCTTCAGGGTTTTACTGACACTGAAGCTTTCTTT. This encodes CASSEALQGFTDTEAFF.